The entry that follows covers one T cell receptor beta chain sequence. These data come from a study of post-analysis software for immune sequencing data. This CDR3 comprises 17 residues. Germline CDR1 and CDR2: SNHLY and FYNNEI. V lost 1 base, J lost 3 bases, and 10 bases stayed unmatched. Presence of unique molecular identifiers characterized the TCR beta cDNA libraries. TCRdb ran MiXCR on the PCR reads and lists one entry per CDR3 protein. Of 150,000 to 200,000 distinct CDR3 sequences detected, roughly 40% appear once; the ten largest clones hold roughly 28%. The sequencing here drew on blood, taken after autologous hematopoietic stem cell transplantation. This TCR was recovered from a girl aged 10 to 17 with multiple sclerosis. The V and J genes are TRBV2 and TRBJ2-3; TRBD2 matches at 7 bases. CDR3 nucleotides: TGTGCCAGCAGTGAAGGTTTGGGCCTGGGGGGGACAGATACGCAGTATTTT. Its protein is CASSEGLGLGGTDTQYF. Supplemented by reference TRBV2 and TRBJ2-3, the full variable domain reads EPEVTQTPSHQVTQMGQEVILRCVPISNHLYFYWYRQILGQKVEFLVSFYNNEISEKSEIFDDQFSVERPDGSNFTLKIRSTKLEDSAMYFCASSEGLGLGGTDTQYFGPGTRLTVL.